This TCR beta chain was recorded in a study of memory CD4+ T cells and cytomegalovirus serostatus. In the study overall: Of the healthy Belgian adults, 9 were CMV seropositive and around 22 seronegative. Study-level results: Of under 200 reported CMV TCRbeta sequences, roughly 67 were found in memory CD4+ repertoires. CMV serostatus prediction reached median AUC approximately 0.95, or 0.91 with US-trained model.

The sort gate was single viable CD3+CD4+CD8-CD45RO+ cells for memory CD4+ T cells. This clone was observed a handful of times. Its antigen is still unknown. Trimming left V 3 bases short and J 13 bases short, with 15 bases between. CDR3 length: 11 amino acids. Germline values: CDR1 DFQATT, CDR2 SNEGSKA (reference sequence). Original handling: Out-of-frame sequences were removed, leaving around 2,000,000 distinct TCRbeta sequences. This table comes from immunoSEQ multiplex PCR, and its TCRdb copy is limited to in-frame clones, with some not included. The D gene and trimming were derived from the DNA, and the V and J assignments and clone size from that table. The sample lists almost 55,000 clones, roughly 79% occurring once.

The gene calls are TRBV20-1 and TRBJ1-1; D remains ambiguous. The receptor was isolated from an adult in good health and CMV-seronegative. The sample comprised memory CD4+ T cells from blood. Written as DNA, the CDR3 is TGCAGTGCTAGGGGGTGGGGTTTCGGTTTCTTT. This gives the protein CSARGWGFGFF.